This T cell receptor (beta chain) was recorded in a study of blood T cell repertoires in COVID-19. This clone showed up just once. Data came from immunoSEQ multiplex PCR; TCRdb stores just in-frame clones and leaves some out. Among roughly 17,000 clones, around 86% were seen once, and the ten largest hold 13%. Germline CDR1 and CDR2: KGHSH and LQKENI. V was clipped by 3 bases and J by 7 bases, with 15 bases between them. This CDR3 comprises 14 residues. The sequence was collected from a human donor in a cohort sampled during active COVID-19. Input material: peripheral blood. This chain links TRBV18 with TRBJ1-1, with TRBD1 as a possible D gene (5 bases). CDR3 coding DNA: TGTGCCAGCTCACCCTATGACAGACCGGTTGAAGCTTTCTTT. This sequence encodes CASSPYDRPVEAFF.